The present T cell receptor beta chain was sequenced within a study of regulatory T cells in long-lasting Graves disease. This clonotype was counted many times. As to time point: persistent/refractory GD, antithyroid drugs over 5 years with positive TRAb. PBMCs were the source of the RNA used for TCR sequencing. In building TCR beta libraries, iRepertoire HTBI primers were used together with Arm-PCR of CDR3 regions. TCRdb re-analysed the multiplex PCR reads in MiXCR, keeping a single row per CDR3 protein. This table has more than 350,000 distinct CDR3 sequences, around a fifth appearing once. The sample here was peripheral blood mononuclear cells (PBMCs), taken when the disease was refractory, from a patient treated with antithyroid drugs. The TCR originated in a female donor with Graves disease.

CDR3 in amino acids: CASSQRGIRDEKLFF. The CDR3 nucleotides read TGTGCCAGCAGCCAACGGGGTATACGGGATGAAAAACTGTTTTTT. The gene calls are TRBV2 and TRBJ1-4; D unclear. Trimming shortened V by 6 bases and J by 6 bases, and 17 bases separated the two germline ends. This CDR3 region has 15 residues. The germline CDR1 and CDR2 sequences are SNHLY and FYNNEI.